This entry describes one TCR beta chain. This sample was included in a study of memory CD4+ T cells and cytomegalovirus serostatus. Measured with immunoSEQ multiplex PCR; TCRdb has only the in-frame clones, and not every one. The repertoire holds around 60,000 clones, with more than 65% as singletons. This CDR3 contains 12 residues. The V end lost 4 bases, the J end lost 7 bases, and 10 bases lay between the germline ends. From germline, CDR1 is LNHNV and CDR2 YYDKDF (reference sequence). Single viable CD3+CD4+CD8-CD45RO+ cells were sorted as the memory CD4+ T cells. This chain uses TRBV15 with TRBJ2-5, with D unresolved. The sequencing sample was made of memory CD4+ T cells from blood. This TCR was sampled from an adult in good health and CMV-seronegative. Some clones in this sample may be carry-over from other donors' samples. The CDR3 region has the DNA TGTGCCACCAGCAACGTTAAGGGGACCCAGTACTTC. It is translated as CATSNVKGTQYF.